Detailed here is one T cell receptor beta chain. The data stem from a study of blood T cell repertoires in COVID-19. Turning to the study itself: There were acute and convalescent COVID-19 samples, and they came from the United States, Italy and Spain. Sample material is recorded as cDNA or gDNA derived from T cells, B-cell-depleted T cells, or PBMCs.

This CDR3 spans 16 amino acids. V was cut by 6 bases and J by 4 bases, with 21 bases left in between. The germline CDR1 and CDR2 sequences are MGHDK and SYGVNS. Produced via immunoSEQ multiplex PCR; TCRdb's table is partial and in-frame only. This sample has approximately 50,000 clones, with roughly 82% found just once. Sequencing was performed on peripheral blood. This chain connects TRBV25-1 to TRBJ2-5, with D possibly TRBD1 on 5 matching bases. The clonotype was recovered from a human donor in a cohort sampled during active COVID-19. The CDR3 sequence is CASSRVMGPSRETQYF. As DNA, the CDR3 is TGTGCCAGCAGCCGTGTAATGGGGCCCTCTCGAGAGACCCAGTACTTC. The full variable domain, rest sourced from reference TRBV25-1 and TRBJ2-5, is EADIYQTPRYLVIGTGKKITLECSQTMGHDKMYWYQQDPGMELHLIHYSYGVNSTEKGDLSSESTVSRIRTEHFPLTLESARPSHTSQYLCASSRVMGPSRETQYFGPGTRLLVL.